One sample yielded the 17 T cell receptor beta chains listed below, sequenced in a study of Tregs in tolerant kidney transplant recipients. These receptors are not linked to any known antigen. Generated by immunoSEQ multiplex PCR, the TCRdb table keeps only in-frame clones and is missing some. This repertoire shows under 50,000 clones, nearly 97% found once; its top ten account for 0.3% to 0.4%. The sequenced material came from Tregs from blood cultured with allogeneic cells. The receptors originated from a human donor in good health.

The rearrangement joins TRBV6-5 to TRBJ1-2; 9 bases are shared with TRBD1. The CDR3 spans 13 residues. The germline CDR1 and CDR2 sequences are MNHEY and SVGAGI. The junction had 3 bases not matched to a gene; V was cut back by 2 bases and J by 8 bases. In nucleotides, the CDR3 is TGTGCCAGCAGTTACACCGGGACAGGGGGCTACACCTTC. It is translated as CASSYTGTGGYTF.

CDR3 sequence (DNA): TGTGCCAGCAGTCGGACTAGCGGGAGGAGAACGCAGTATTTT. It codes for CASSRTSGRRTQYF. This rearrangement joins TRBV6-1 to TRBJ2-3; 14 bases line up with TRBD2. The ends lost 5 bases at V and 9 bases at J; junction bases unmatched: 4. This CDR3 is 14 amino acids long. From germline, CDR1 is MNHNS and CDR2 SASEGT.

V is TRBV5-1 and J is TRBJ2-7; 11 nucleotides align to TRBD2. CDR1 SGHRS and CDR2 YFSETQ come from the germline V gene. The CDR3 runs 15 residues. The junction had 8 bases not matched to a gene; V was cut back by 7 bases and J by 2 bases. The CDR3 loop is CASAGLAGFPYEQYF. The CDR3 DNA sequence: TGCGCCAGCGCCGGACTAGCGGGCTTTCCCTACGAGCAGTACTTC.

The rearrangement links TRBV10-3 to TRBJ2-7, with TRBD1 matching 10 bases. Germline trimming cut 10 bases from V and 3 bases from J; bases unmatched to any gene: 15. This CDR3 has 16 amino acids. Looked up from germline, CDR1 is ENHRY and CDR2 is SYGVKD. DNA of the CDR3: TGTGCCACAAGGCCCGAAAGGGGGGACAGGGGCTACGAGCAGTACTTC. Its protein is CATRPERGDRGYEQYF.

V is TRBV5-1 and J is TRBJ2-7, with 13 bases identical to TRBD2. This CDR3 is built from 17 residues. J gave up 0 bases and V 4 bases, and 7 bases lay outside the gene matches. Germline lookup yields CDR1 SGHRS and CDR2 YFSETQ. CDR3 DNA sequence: TGCGCCAGCAGCACCGGGACTAGCGGGACGTACTCCTACGAGCAGTACTTC. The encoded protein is CASSTGTSGTYSYEQYF.

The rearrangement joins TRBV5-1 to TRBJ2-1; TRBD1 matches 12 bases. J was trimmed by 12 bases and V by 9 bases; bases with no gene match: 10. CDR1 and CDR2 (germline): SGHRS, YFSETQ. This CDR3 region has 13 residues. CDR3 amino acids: CATRGQGAGGQFF. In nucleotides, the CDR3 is TGCGCCACCCGGGGACAGGGGGCAGGAGGGCAGTTCTTC.

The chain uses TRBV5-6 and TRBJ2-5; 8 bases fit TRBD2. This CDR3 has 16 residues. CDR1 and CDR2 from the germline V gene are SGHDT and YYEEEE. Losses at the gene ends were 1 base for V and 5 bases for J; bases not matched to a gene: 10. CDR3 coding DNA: TGTGCCAGCAGCTTGTTGACTAGCGTCCAAAGGGAGACCCAGTACTTC. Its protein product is CASSLLTSVQRETQYF. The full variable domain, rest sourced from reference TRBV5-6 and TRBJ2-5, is DAGVTQSPTHLIKTRGQQVTLRCSPKSGHDTVSWYQQALGQGPQFIFQYYEEEERQRGNFPDRFSGHQFPNYSSELNVNALLLGDSALYLCASSLLTSVQRETQYFGPGTRLLVL.

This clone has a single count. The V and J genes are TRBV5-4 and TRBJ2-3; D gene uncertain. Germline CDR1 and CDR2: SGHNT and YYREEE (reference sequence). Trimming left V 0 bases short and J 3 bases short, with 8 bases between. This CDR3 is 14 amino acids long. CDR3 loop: CASSLVDYTDTQYF. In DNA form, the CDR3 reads TGTGCCAGCAGCTTGGTGGATTATACAGATACGCAGTATTTT.

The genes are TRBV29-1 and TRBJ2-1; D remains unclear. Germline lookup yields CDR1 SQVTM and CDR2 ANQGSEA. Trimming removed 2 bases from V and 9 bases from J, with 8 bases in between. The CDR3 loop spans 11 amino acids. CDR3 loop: CSVELTGEQFF. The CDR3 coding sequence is TGCAGCGTTGAACTAACTGGTGAGCAGTTCTTC.

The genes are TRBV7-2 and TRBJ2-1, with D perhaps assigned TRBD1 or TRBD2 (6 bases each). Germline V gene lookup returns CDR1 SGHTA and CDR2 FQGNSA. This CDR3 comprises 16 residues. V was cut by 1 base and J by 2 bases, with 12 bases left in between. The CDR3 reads CASSLGSRGPYNEQFF. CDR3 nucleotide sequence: TGTGCCAGCAGCTTAGGCAGCCGGGGGCCCTACAATGAGCAGTTCTTC.

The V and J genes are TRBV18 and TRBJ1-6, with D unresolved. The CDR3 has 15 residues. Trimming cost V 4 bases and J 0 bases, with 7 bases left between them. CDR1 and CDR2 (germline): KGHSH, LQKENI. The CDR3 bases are TGTGCCAGCTCACGGGAAGGCTCCTATAATTCACCCCTCCACTTT. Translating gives CASSREGSYNSPLHF. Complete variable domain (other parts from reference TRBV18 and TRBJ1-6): NAGVMQNPRHLVRRRGQEARLRCSPMKGHSHVYWYRQLPEEGLKFMVYLQKENIIDESGMPKERFSAEFPKEGPSILRIQQVVRGDSAAYFCASSREGSYNSPLHFGNGTRLTVT.

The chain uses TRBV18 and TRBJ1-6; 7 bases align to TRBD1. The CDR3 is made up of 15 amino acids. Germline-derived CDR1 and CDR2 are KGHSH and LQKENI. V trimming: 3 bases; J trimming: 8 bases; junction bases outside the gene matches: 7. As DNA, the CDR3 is TGTGCCAGCTCACCTTTGACAGGGCCCGATTCACCCCTCCACTTT. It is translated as CASSPLTGPDSPLHF.

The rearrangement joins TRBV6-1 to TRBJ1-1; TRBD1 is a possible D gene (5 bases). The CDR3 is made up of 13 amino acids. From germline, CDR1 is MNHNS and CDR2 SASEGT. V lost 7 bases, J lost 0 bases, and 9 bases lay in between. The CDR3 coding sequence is TGTGCCAGCACCAAGGGGCTGAACACTGAAGCTTTCTTT. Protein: CASTKGLNTEAFF.

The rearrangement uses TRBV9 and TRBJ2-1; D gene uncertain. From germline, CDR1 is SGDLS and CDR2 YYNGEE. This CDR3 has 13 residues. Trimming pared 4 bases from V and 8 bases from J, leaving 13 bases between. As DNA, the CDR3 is TGTGCCAGCAGCCCGAGGCACGACCATGAGCAGTTCTTC. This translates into CASSPRHDHEQFF. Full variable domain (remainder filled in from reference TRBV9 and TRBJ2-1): DSGVTQTPKHLITATGQRVTLRCSPRSGDLSVYWYQQSLDQGLQFLIQYYNGEERAKGNILERFSAQQFPDLHSELNLSSLELGDSALYFCASSPRHDHEQFFGPGTRLTVL.

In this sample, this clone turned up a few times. CDR3: CASSYSGHPYEQYF. CDR3 sequence (DNA): TGTGCCAGCAGTTACTCGGGACACCCCTACGAGCAGTACTTC. The chain employs TRBV6-5 and TRBJ2-7, with D possibly TRBD1 on 6 matching bases. The CDR3 is 14 residues long. Trimming removed 0 bases at V and 2 bases at J, with 8 bases between. Germline V gives CDR1 MNHEY, CDR2 SVGAGI.

CDR3 sequence (DNA): TGTGCCACCAGCACGGGGGGCCCCTATGAAGCTTTCTTT. Protein: CATSTGGPYEAFF. The chain employs TRBV15 and TRBJ1-1; D is perhaps TRBD1 (6 bases). Trimming stripped 4 bases from V and 7 bases from J, with 13 bases between. The germline V gene encodes CDR1 LNHNV and CDR2 YYDKDF (reference sequence). The CDR3 loop spans 13 amino acids.

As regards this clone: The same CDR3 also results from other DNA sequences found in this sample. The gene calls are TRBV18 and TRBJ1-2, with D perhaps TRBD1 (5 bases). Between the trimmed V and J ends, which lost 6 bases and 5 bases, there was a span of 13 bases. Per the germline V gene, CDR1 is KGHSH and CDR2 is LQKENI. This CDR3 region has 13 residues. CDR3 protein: CASSPGTDYGYTF. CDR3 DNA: TGTGCCAGCTCGCCCGGGACGGATTATGGCTACACCTTC.